These T cell receptor beta chains were read from a single sample in a study of beta chain features in type 1 diabetes. Profiled with immunoSEQ multiplex PCR; TCRdb holds only in-frame clones, not every one. The table lists about 200,000 clones, approximately 11% of them singletons. The sequencing input was central memory CD4+ T cells from blood. These receptors came from a man between 18 and 35 years old in good health. CDR3s include the opening cysteine and the closing phenylalanine or tryptophan. The D gene is left open where the match is weak. Size is stated for part of the rows, as once, few or many counts, or as a class when the clone is expanded.

v_gene: TRBV10-3; j_gene: TRBJ2-7; abundance: NA; d_gene: TRBD2; CDR3aa: CAIRTGREQYF; CDR3nt: TGTGCCATCAGGACCGGGAGGGAGCAGTACTTC
v_gene: TRBV7-3; j_gene: TRBJ2-1; abundance: few; d_gene: NA; CDR3aa: CASSWGSASSYNEQFF; CDR3nt: TGTGCCAGCAGCTGGGGAAGTGCGAGCTCCTACAATGAGCAGTTCTTC
v_gene: TRBV4-1; j_gene: TRBJ2-7; abundance: few; d_gene: TRBD1; CDR3aa: CASSPPDRAGEQYF; CDR3nt: TGCGCCAGCAGCCCGCCGGACAGGGCGGGCGAGCAGTACTTC
v_gene: TRBV7-2; j_gene: TRBJ2-7; abundance: few; d_gene: NA; CDR3aa: CASSLRIFPYEQYF; CDR3nt: TGTGCCAGCAGCCTACGGATTTTCCCCTACGAGCAGTACTTC
v_gene: TRBV5-4; j_gene: TRBJ2-1; abundance: NA; d_gene: NA; CDR3aa: CASSEGTASSYNEQFF; CDR3nt: TGTGCCAGCAGCGAGGGGACGGCGAGCTCCTACAATGAGCAGTTCTTC
v_gene: TRBV5-1; j_gene: TRBJ2-3; abundance: NA; d_gene: TRBD2; CDR3aa: CASSLESQGGTDTQYF; CDR3nt: TGCGCCAGCAGCTTGGAAAGTCAGGGAGGGACAGATACGCAGTATTTT
v_gene: TRBV7-8; j_gene: TRBJ2-7; abundance: few; d_gene: TRBD1; CDR3aa: CASSNQPGDSLEQYF; CDR3nt: TGTGCCAGCAGCAACCAACCCGGGGACAGCCTCGAGCAGTACTTC
v_gene: TRBV5-1; j_gene: TRBJ2-3; abundance: few; d_gene: NA; CDR3aa: CASKRDNTDTQYF; CDR3nt: TGCGCCAGCAAGCGGGACAACACAGATACGCAGTATTTT
v_gene: TRBV18; j_gene: TRBJ2-1; abundance: few; d_gene: NA; CDR3aa: CASSPELYNEQFF; CDR3nt: TGTGCCAGCTCACCGGAACTTTACAATGAGCAGTTCTTC
v_gene: TRBV7-6; j_gene: TRBJ2-3; abundance: NA; d_gene: NA; CDR3aa: CASSSPWDPTDTQYF; CDR3nt: TGTGCCAGCAGCTCCCCCTGGGACCCCACAGATACGCAGTATTTT
v_gene: TRBV7-9; j_gene: TRBJ2-3; abundance: NA; d_gene: TRBD2; CDR3aa: CASTGSGSLNTQYF; CDR3nt: TGTGCCAGCACAGGTAGCGGGAGTTTAAATACGCAGTATTTT
v_gene: TRBV11-2; j_gene: TRBJ2-1; abundance: many; d_gene: TRBD2; CDR3aa: CASSSRLAGGDEQFF; CDR3nt: TGTGCCAGCAGCTCACGACTAGCGGGAGGAGATGAGCAGTTCTTC
v_gene: TRBV5-6; j_gene: TRBJ1-2; abundance: few; d_gene: NA; CDR3aa: CASSQLTGAYGYTF; CDR3nt: TGTGCCAGCAGCCAACTAACCGGGGCTTATGGCTACACCTTC
v_gene: TRBV2; j_gene: TRBJ1-2; abundance: NA; d_gene: NA; CDR3aa: CASSEHYGYTF; CDR3nt: TGTGCCAGCAGTGAACACTATGGCTACACCTTC
v_gene: TRBV25-1; j_gene: TRBJ1-4; abundance: NA; d_gene: NA; CDR3aa: CASSEYGEKLFF; CDR3nt: TGTGCCAGCAGTGAATACGGTGAAAAACTGTTTTTT
v_gene: TRBV4-3; j_gene: TRBJ1-1; abundance: few; d_gene: NA; CDR3aa: CASSQGGMLDTEAFF; CDR3nt: TGCGCCAGCAGCCAAGGAGGAATGCTAGACACTGAAGCTTTCTTT
v_gene: TRBV7-2; j_gene: TRBJ2-1; abundance: NA; d_gene: NA; CDR3aa: CASSSYAEQFF; CDR3nt: TGTGCCAGCAGTTCCTACGCTGAGCAGTTCTTC
v_gene: TRBV25-1; j_gene: TRBJ2-7; abundance: NA; d_gene: TRBD2; CDR3aa: CASSEKREGRIYEQYF; CDR3nt: TGTGCCAGCAGTGAAAAGCGGGAGGGCCGAATCTACGAGCAGTACTTC
v_gene: TRBV11-2; j_gene: TRBJ2-2; abundance: NA; d_gene: NA; CDR3aa: CASSIIPGPKTGELFF; CDR3nt: TGTGCCAGCAGTATCATACCGGGACCCAAAACCGGGGAGCTGTTTTTT
v_gene: TRBV7-2; j_gene: TRBJ2-2; abundance: NA; d_gene: NA; CDR3aa: CASSLIAATNTGELFF; CDR3nt: TGTGCCAGCAGCCTGATAGCGGCTACGAACACCGGGGAGCTGTTTTTT
v_gene: TRBV5-1; j_gene: TRBJ1-2; abundance: NA; d_gene: TRBD1; CDR3aa: CASSQDRGDGYTF; CDR3nt: TGCGCCAGCAGCCAAGACAGGGGAGATGGCTACACCTTC
v_gene: TRBV5-1; j_gene: TRBJ2-5; abundance: NA; d_gene: NA; CDR3aa: CASSKREEETQYF; CDR3nt: TGCGCCAGCAGTAAACGGGAAGAAGAGACCCAGTACTTC
v_gene: TRBV30; j_gene: TRBJ1-2; abundance: few; d_gene: NA; CDR3aa: CAGDSYGYTF; CDR3nt: TGTGCCGGAGACAGCTATGGCTACACCTTC
v_gene: TRBV25-1; j_gene: TRBJ2-3; abundance: NA; d_gene: NA; CDR3aa: CASSEGGRDTQYF; CDR3nt: TGTGCCAGCAGTGAAGGGGGCAGGGATACGCAGTATTTT
v_gene: TRBV9; j_gene: TRBJ2-3; abundance: NA; d_gene: NA; CDR3aa: CASSVNQGLTDTQYF; CDR3nt: TGTGCCAGCAGCGTTAACCAGGGACTCACAGATACGCAGTATTTT
v_gene: TRBV29-1; j_gene: TRBJ2-5; abundance: NA; d_gene: TRBD2; CDR3aa: CSVGSGRRETQYF; CDR3nt: TGCAGCGTTGGAAGCGGGAGACGGGAGACCCAGTACTTC
v_gene: TRBV5-1; j_gene: TRBJ2-1; abundance: NA; d_gene: TRBD1; CDR3aa: CASSLGTGEQFF; CDR3nt: TGCGCCAGCAGCTTGGGGACAGGGGAACAGTTCTTC
v_gene: TRBV5-1; j_gene: TRBJ1-2; abundance: NA; d_gene: NA; CDR3aa: CASSLITSGDGGYTF; CDR3nt: TGCGCCAGCAGCTTGATTACGTCAGGGGATGGTGGCTACACCTTC
v_gene: TRBV7-8; j_gene: TRBJ1-2; abundance: NA; d_gene: TRBD1; CDR3aa: CASSAARQGAGGYTF; CDR3nt: TGTGCCAGCAGCGCGGCCCGACAGGGGGCGGGTGGCTACACCTTC
v_gene: TRBV21-1; j_gene: TRBJ2-7; abundance: NA; d_gene: NA; CDR3aa: CASKGQRRPDEQYF; CDR3nt: TGTGCCAGCAAGGGACAGCGCCGTCCGGACGAGCAGTACTTC
v_gene: TRBV5-1; j_gene: TRBJ2-1; abundance: NA; d_gene: NA; CDR3aa: CASSLLGDLGSGQFF; CDR3nt: TGCGCCAGCAGCCTATTGGGGGACCTAGGATCGGGGCAGTTCTTC
v_gene: TRBV9; j_gene: TRBJ1-1; abundance: NA; d_gene: NA; CDR3aa: CASSVAIQGEDTEAFF; CDR3nt: TGTGCCAGCAGCGTAGCTATCCAGGGTGAGGACACTGAAGCTTTCTTT
v_gene: TRBV5-1; j_gene: TRBJ2-7; abundance: few; d_gene: TRBD1; CDR3aa: CASSRDRDEQYF; CDR3nt: TGCGCCAGCAGCCGGGACAGGGACGAGCAGTACTTC
v_gene: TRBV25-1; j_gene: TRBJ1-2; abundance: once; d_gene: TRBD1; CDR3aa: CASSGGQGQRGYTF; CDR3nt: TGTGCCAGCAGTGGTGGACAGGGCCAGCGGGGCTACACCTTC
v_gene: TRBV15; j_gene: TRBJ2-5; abundance: few; d_gene: NA; CDR3aa: CATSTRSQETQYF; CDR3nt: TGTGCCACCAGCACCCGGAGCCAAGAGACCCAGTACTTC
v_gene: TRBV5-1; j_gene: TRBJ2-7; abundance: NA; d_gene: NA; CDR3aa: CASSLSGPSYEQYF; CDR3nt: TGCGCCAGCAGCTTGTCAGGCCCCTCCTACGAGCAGTACTTC
v_gene: TRBV18; j_gene: TRBJ2-7; abundance: NA; d_gene: NA; CDR3aa: CASSPETVHEQYF; CDR3nt: TGTGCCAGCTCACCGGAGACCGTCCACGAGCAGTACTTC
v_gene: TRBV27; j_gene: TRBJ1-5; abundance: few; d_gene: NA; CDR3aa: CASSRMAGYDNQPQHF; CDR3nt: TGTGCCAGCAGCCGGATGGCGGGCTACGACAATCAGCCCCAGCATTTT
v_gene: TRBV29-1; j_gene: TRBJ2-7; abundance: few; d_gene: NA; CDR3aa: CSVEPPDRAYEQYF; CDR3nt: TGCAGCGTTGAGCCCCCGGACAGAGCCTACGAGCAGTACTTC
v_gene: TRBV28; j_gene: TRBJ1-5; abundance: NA; d_gene: NA; CDR3aa: CASSFLGQGNQPQHF; CDR3nt: TGTGCCAGCAGTTTTCTCGGGCAGGGGAACCAGCCCCAGCATTTT
v_gene: TRBV4-3; j_gene: TRBJ2-7; abundance: NA; d_gene: TRBD1; CDR3aa: CASSYRDRGYEQYF; CDR3nt: TGCGCCAGCAGCTACCGGGACAGGGGATACGAGCAGTACTTC
v_gene: TRBV4-1; j_gene: TRBJ2-7; abundance: few; d_gene: TRBD2; CDR3aa: CASSHSTSGRAGSPYEQYF; CDR3nt: TGCGCCAGCAGCCATTCAACTAGCGGGAGGGCCGGGAGTCCCTACGAGCAGTACTTC
v_gene: TRBV27; j_gene: TRBJ1-1; abundance: few; d_gene: TRBD1; CDR3aa: CASRGQARTEAFF; CDR3nt: TGTGCCAGCAGGGGACAGGCGAGGACTGAAGCTTTCTTT
v_gene: TRBV30; j_gene: TRBJ2-5; abundance: many; d_gene: TRBD2; CDR3aa: CAWRRGRRLAGGGETQYF; CDR3nt: TGTGCCTGGAGGAGGGGGCGTCGACTAGCGGGAGGTGGAGAGACCCAGTACTTC
v_gene: TRBV30; j_gene: TRBJ2-7; abundance: few; d_gene: TRBD1; CDR3aa: CAWTGGQGTYEQYF; CDR3nt: TGTGCCTGGACTGGAGGACAGGGAACCTACGAGCAGTACTTC
v_gene: TRBV7-2; j_gene: TRBJ2-5; abundance: few; d_gene: NA; CDR3aa: CASSWTQETQYF; CDR3nt: TGTGCCAGCAGCTGGACGCAAGAGACCCAGTACTTC
v_gene: TRBV29-1; j_gene: TRBJ2-3; abundance: few; d_gene: TRBD2; CDR3aa: CSVEDTGLAHTDTQYF; CDR3nt: TGCAGCGTTGAAGATACCGGACTAGCCCACACAGATACGCAGTATTTT
v_gene: TRBV30; j_gene: TRBJ2-1; abundance: NA; d_gene: NA; CDR3aa: CAWSVTSRHYNEQFF; CDR3nt: TGTGCCTGGAGTGTCACTAGCCGACATTACAATGAGCAGTTCTTC
v_gene: TRBV10-3; j_gene: TRBJ1-4; abundance: NA; d_gene: TRBD1; CDR3aa: CAIRGDRRANEKLFF; CDR3nt: TGTGCCATCAGGGGGGACAGGAGAGCTAATGAAAAACTGTTTTTT
v_gene: TRBV7-6; j_gene: TRBJ2-1; abundance: few; d_gene: TRBD1; CDR3aa: CASSLNRGLEQFF; CDR3nt: TGTGCCAGCAGCTTAAACAGGGGGCTTGAGCAGTTCTTC
v_gene: TRBV29-1; j_gene: TRBJ2-3; abundance: NA; d_gene: NA; CDR3aa: CSVEEAGRPDTQYF; CDR3nt: TGCAGCGTTGAGGAGGCAGGGAGGCCAGATACGCAGTATTTT
v_gene: TRBV10-3; j_gene: TRBJ1-2; abundance: NA; d_gene: TRBD1; CDR3aa: CAITPGQGYGYTF; CDR3nt: TGTGCCATCACCCCGGGACAGGGGTATGGCTACACCTTC
v_gene: TRBV23-1; j_gene: TRBJ2-7; abundance: few; d_gene: TRBD1; CDR3aa: CASSPPRTGKDEQYF; CDR3nt: TGCGCCAGCAGTCCTCCCAGGACAGGGAAGGACGAGCAGTACTTC
v_gene: TRBV2; j_gene: TRBJ2-3; abundance: few; d_gene: NA; CDR3aa: CASSDQGLTDTQYF; CDR3nt: TGTGCCAGCAGTGACCAGGGGCTAACAGATACGCAGTATTTT